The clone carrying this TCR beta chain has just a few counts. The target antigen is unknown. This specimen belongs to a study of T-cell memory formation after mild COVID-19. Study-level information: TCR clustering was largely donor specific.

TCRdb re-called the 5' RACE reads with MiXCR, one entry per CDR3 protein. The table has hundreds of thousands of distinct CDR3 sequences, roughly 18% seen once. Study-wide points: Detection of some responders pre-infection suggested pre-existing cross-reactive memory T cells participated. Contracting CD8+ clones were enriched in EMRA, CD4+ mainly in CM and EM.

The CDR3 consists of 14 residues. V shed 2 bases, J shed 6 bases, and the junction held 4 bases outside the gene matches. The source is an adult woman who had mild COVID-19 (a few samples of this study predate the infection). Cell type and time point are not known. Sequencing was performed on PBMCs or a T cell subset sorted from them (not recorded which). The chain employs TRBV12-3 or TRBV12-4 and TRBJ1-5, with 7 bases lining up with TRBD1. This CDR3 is CASSLLSGGQPQHF. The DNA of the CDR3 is TGTGCCAGCAGTTTACTGTCAGGGGGTCAGCCCCAGCATTTT.